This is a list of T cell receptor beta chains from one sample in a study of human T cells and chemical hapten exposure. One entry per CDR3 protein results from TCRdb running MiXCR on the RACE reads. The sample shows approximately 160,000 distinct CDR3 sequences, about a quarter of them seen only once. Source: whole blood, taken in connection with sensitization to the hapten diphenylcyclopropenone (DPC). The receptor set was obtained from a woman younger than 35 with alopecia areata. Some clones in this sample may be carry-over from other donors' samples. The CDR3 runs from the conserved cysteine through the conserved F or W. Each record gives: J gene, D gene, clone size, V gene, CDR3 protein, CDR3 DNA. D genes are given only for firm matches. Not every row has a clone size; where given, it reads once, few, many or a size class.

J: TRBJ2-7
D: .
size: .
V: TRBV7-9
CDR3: CASSIPSYEQYF
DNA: TGTGCCAGCAGCATCCCTTCCTACGAGCAGTACTTC

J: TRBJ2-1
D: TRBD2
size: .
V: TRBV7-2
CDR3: CASSRQAGVRYNEQFF
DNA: TGTGCCAGCAGCCGCCAAGCGGGAGTGCGGTACAATGAGCAGTTCTTC

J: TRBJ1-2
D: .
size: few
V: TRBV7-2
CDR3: CASSLDRVRTNYGYTF
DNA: TGTGCCAGCAGCTTAGATAGGGTCAGGACTAACTATGGCTACACCTTC

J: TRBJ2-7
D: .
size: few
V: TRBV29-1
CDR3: CSVEVRAYEQYF
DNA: TGCAGCGTTGAAGTCCGGGCCTACGAGCAGTACTTC

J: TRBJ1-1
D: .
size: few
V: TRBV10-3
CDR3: CAIDTGTEAFF
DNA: TGTGCCATCGACACGGGCACTGAAGCTTTCTTT

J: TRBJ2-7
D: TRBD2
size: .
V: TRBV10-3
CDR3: CAIRTGTRGEQYF
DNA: TGTGCCATCAGGACCGGGACTAGAGGGGAGCAGTACTTC

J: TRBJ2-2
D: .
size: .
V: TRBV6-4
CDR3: CASSVSGTGELFF
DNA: TGTGCCAGCAGTGTTAGCGGCACCGGGGAGCTGTTTTTT

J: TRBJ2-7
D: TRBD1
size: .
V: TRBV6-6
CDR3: CASRGTGRNYEQYF
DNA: TGTGCCAGCAGGGGGACAGGGAGGAACTACGAGCAGTACTTC

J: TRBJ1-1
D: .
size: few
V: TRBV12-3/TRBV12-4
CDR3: CASSLYENTEAFF
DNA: TGTGCCAGCAGTTTATACGAGAACACTGAAGCTTTCTTT

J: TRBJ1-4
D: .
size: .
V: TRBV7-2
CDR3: CASSLWGGLDEKLFF
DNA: TGTGCCAGCAGCTTATGGGGGGGGCTCGATGAAAAACTGTTTTTT

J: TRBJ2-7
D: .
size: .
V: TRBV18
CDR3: CASSATASPVREQYF
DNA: TGTGCCAGCTCAGCCACCGCTAGCCCTGTCCGCGAGCAGTACTTC

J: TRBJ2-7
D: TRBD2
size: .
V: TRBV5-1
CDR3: CASSDTSDEQYF
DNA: TGCGCCAGCAGCGACACTAGCGACGAGCAGTACTTC

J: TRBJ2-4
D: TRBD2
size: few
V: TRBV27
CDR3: CASSLYSGENIQYF
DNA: TGTGCCAGCAGTTTGTATAGCGGGGAGAACATTCAGTACTTC

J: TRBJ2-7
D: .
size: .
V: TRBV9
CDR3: CASSVAGARGEQYF
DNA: TGTGCCAGCAGCGTAGCGGGCGCCCGGGGCGAGCAGTACTTC

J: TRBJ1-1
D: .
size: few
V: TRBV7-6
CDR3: CASSLTPTNTEAFF
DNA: TGTGCCAGCAGCTTAACACCAACGAACACTGAAGCTTTCTTT

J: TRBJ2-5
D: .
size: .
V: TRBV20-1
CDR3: CSAREGMTQYF
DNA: TGCAGTGCTAGAGAGGGGATGACCCAGTACTTC